The entry that follows covers one TCR beta chain sequence. The antigen is undetermined. Other DNA sequences in this specimen translate into the identical CDR3. Germline CDR1 reads SGHDN; CDR2 reads FVKESK. The CDR3 extends over 13 amino acids. The germline V and J ends were trimmed by 3 bases and 4 bases, with 9 bases remaining between them. CD45RA-negative memory and CD45RA+ naive subsets were split from the CD4+ cells. The entry originates in a study of shared clonotypes between healthy human individuals. Study-wide results and limits: Among a few donors, roughly 5% of naive CD4 clonotypes were found in common. The study drew on few donors, limiting represented genetic and exposure-history diversity.

The table came from immunoSEQ multiplex PCR; TCRdb's copy has only in-frame clones and leaves some out. There are around 1.6 million clones in the sample; under 99% occur only once, and approximately 0.45% lies in the top ten. The sequence was obtained from a young man in good health. The rearrangement joins TRBV14 to TRBJ1-2; TRBD1 is a possible D gene (5 bases). Sequenced material: naive CD4+ T cells sorted from blood. The subset denotes: CD45RA+ positively selected. The CDR3 DNA follows: TGTGCCAGCAGCCAGGGGACCGGCTATGGCTACACCTTC. Its translation is CASSQGTGYGYTF.